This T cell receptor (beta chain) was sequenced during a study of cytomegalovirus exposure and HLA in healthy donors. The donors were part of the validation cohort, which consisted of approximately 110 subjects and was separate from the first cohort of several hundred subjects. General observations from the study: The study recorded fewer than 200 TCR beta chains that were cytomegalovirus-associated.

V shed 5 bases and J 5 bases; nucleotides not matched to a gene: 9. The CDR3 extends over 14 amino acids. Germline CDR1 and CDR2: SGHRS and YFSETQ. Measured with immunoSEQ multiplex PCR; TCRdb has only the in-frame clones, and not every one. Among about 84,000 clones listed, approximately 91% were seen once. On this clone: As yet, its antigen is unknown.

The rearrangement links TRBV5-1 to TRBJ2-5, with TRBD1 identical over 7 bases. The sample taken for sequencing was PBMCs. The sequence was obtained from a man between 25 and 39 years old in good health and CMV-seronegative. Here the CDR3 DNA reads TGCGCCAGCAGTTCCGGACAGGCCGGCGAGACCCAGTACTTC. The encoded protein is CASSSGQAGETQYF.